This TCR beta chain was recovered during a study of identical twins. Study-level findings and limits: Possibly, invariant MAIT and iNKT cells partly confounded zero-insertion analyses. Sequences that were beta out-of-frame showed weaker excess twin sharing.

Template switching (which added a universal primer site) was used, and cDNA carried unique molecular identifiers. Via MiXCR, TCRdb re-called the 5' RACE reads, giving one row per CDR3 protein. In the table there are around 670,000 distinct CDR3 sequences, 5.5% to 6.5% of which are singletons. In every case, the donor was a healthy Caucasian. Per germline, CDR1 DFQATT and CDR2 SNEGSKA (reference sequence). The CDR3 is made up of 15 amino acids. Germline trimming cut 3 bases from V and 0 bases from J; bases unmatched to any gene: 7. Ten or more counts support this clonotype. Its specificity is unknown. The chain uses TRBV20-1 and TRBJ2-5, with 7 bases aligning to TRBD2. Sequenced material: naive T cells sorted from blood. The TCR was taken from a man aged 18 to 30 in good health. Written as DNA, the CDR3 is TGCAGTGCTAGGACTAGCAGTTTCCACCAAGAGACCCAGTACTTC. Amino acids: CSARTSSFHQETQYF.